Listed below are T cell receptor beta chains from one sample, sequenced in a study of T cell responses to AZD1222 COVID-19 vaccine. Profiled with immunoSEQ multiplex PCR; TCRdb holds only in-frame clones, not every one. Of 100,000 or so clones listed, 70% to 90% were seen once; the top ten hold around 3.9%. The sample consisted of peripheral blood, taken on day 0 of AZD1222 vaccination. Source of these receptors: an adult in good health. Each CDR3 is given with its conserved first and last residue. D genes are given only for firm matches.

TRBV19	16	-	TRBJ2-5	CASSSLGGAFQETQYF	TGTGCCAGTAGTAGCCTCGGGGGAGCCTTCCAAGAGACCCAGTACTTC
TRBV4-3	13	-	TRBJ1-5	CASSQDRNQPQHF	TGCGCCAGCAGCCAAGATCGGAATCAGCCCCAGCATTTT
TRBV4-2	15	-	TRBJ2-3	CASSQDVAGTDTQYF	TGTGCCAGCAGCCAAGATGTGGCTGGCACAGATACGCAGTATTTT
TRBV6-5	12	-	TRBJ1-1	CASSYQTAEAFF	TGTGCCAGCAGTTACCAAACGGCTGAAGCTTTCTTT
TRBV2	14	-	TRBJ1-2	CASTQMTPNYGYTF	TGTGCCAGCACCCAAATGACACCTAACTATGGCTACACCTTC
TRBV6-5	13	-	TRBJ1-2	CASRNREAYGYTF	TGTGCCAGCAGGAACAGGGAGGCCTATGGCTACACCTTC
TRBV12-5	17	-	TRBJ1-1	CASGLVLGRGGNTEAFF	TGTGCTAGTGGTTTGGTACTAGGCAGGGGAGGGAACACTGAAGCTTTCTTT
TRBV7-9	19	TRBD2	TRBJ2-3	CASSLGRGGQSTSTDTQYF	TGTGCCAGCAGCTTAGGACGGGGGGGCCAGAGCACTAGCACAGATACGCAGTATTTT
TRBV28	13	TRBD2	TRBJ2-7	CASSLSGGYEQYF	TGTGCCAGCAGCCTTAGCGGGGGGTACGAGCAGTACTTC
TRBV19	17	-	TRBJ2-6	CASSLAASLSGANVLTF	TGTGCCAGTAGCCTGGCAGCGTCACTCTCTGGGGCCAACGTCCTGACTTTC
TRBV7-8	15	-	TRBJ2-1	CASTPERFSYNEQFF	TGTGCCAGCACCCCAGAAAGATTCTCCTACAATGAGCAGTTCTTC
TRBV9	16	TRBD1	TRBJ1-6	CASSVEKGQGGSPLHF	TGTGCCAGCAGCGTAGAAAAGGGACAGGGAGGTTCACCCCTCCACTTT
TRBV5-1	13	-	TRBJ2-1	CASSFGIRDEQFF	TGCGCCAGCAGCTTTGGTATAAGGGATGAGCAGTTCTTC
TRBV6-2/TRBV6-3	15	TRBD2	TRBJ2-2	CASSYSGGATGELFF	TGTGCCAGCAGTTATAGCGGGGGGGCCACCGGGGAGCTGTTTTTT
TRBV2	16	-	TRBJ2-3	CASSEDAGGSTDTQYF	TGTGCCAGCAGTGAAGACGCGGGCGGGTCCACAGATACGCAGTATTTT
TRBV14	16	-	TRBJ1-3	CASSQDRVYSGNTIYF	TGTGCCAGCAGCCAAGATCGGGTCTACTCTGGAAACACCATATATTTT
TRBV10-3	18	TRBD2	TRBJ2-3	CAISEVGLAGGGTDTQYF	TGTGCCATCAGTGAGGTGGGACTAGCGGGGGGCGGGACAGATACGCAGTATTTT